Listed below are T cell receptor beta chains from one sample, sequenced in a study of control samples from healthy donors and cancer patients. Assay used: immunoSEQ multiplex PCR; TCRdb lists only in-frame clones, some missing. Here the sample spans roughly 38,000 clones, approximately 82% being singletons. The specimen was blood. The receptors here all came from a man between 60 and 75 years old in good health. CDR3s include the opening cysteine and the closing phenylalanine or tryptophan. The D gene is left open where the match is weak. Not all rows give a size; the values are once, few, many and, for expanded clones, a class.

>TRBJ2-6|TRBV5-4|.|.
TGTGCCAGCAGCTTTGGCAGCTCTGGGGCCAACGTCCTGACTTTC
CASSFGSSGANVLTF
>TRBJ1-2|TRBV9|.|.
TGTGCCAGCAGCGTAGTCCCGGCAGGGGAGAATGGCTACACCTTC
CASSVVPAGENGYTF
>TRBJ2-2|TRBV20-1|.|TRBD2
TGCAGTGCTAGTCGACTAGCCTCCGGGGAGCTGTTTTTT
CSASRLASGELFF
>TRBJ1-2|TRBV12-3/TRBV12-4|once|.
TGTGCCAGTTCAAACCGTAACTATGGCTACACCTTC
CASSNRNYGYTF
>TRBJ1-1|TRBV11-2|.|.
TGTGCCAGCAGCTTAGTAATGGGCAACACTGAAGCTTTCTTT
CASSLVMGNTEAFF
>TRBJ2-7|TRBV7-2|.|TRBD2
TGTGCCAGCAGCGAAATAGCGGGGGGCCTTCTCTACGAGCAGTACTTC
CASSEIAGGLLYEQYF
>TRBJ1-1|TRBV2|.|.
TGTGCCAGCCTAGGGGGTAGAGTTCAGCGCACTGAAGCTTTCTTT
CASLGGRVQRTEAFF
>TRBJ2-1|TRBV7-2|.|TRBD2
TGTGCCAGCAGTGCGGGACTAGCGATAGCCAATGAGCAGTTCTTC
CASSAGLAIANEQFF
>TRBJ2-7|TRBV29-1|.|TRBD1
TGCAGCGCCATTCAACCGGGACAGGGAATAGGCGAGCAGTACTTC
CSAIQPGQGIGEQYF
>TRBJ2-7|TRBV6-5|.|.
TGTGCCAGCATGACCACTTACTCCTACGAGCAGTACTTC
CASMTTYSYEQYF
>TRBJ1-5|TRBV24-1|.|TRBD1
TGTGCCACCAGTGTAGGGGGGACAGGGTATCAGCCCCAGCATTTT
CATSVGGTGYQPQHF
>TRBJ1-1|TRBV10-3|.|TRBD1
TGTGCCATCAGTGAGTCGGACAGGCTTGAAGCTTTCTTT
CAISESDRLEAFF
>TRBJ2-3|TRBV24-1|.|TRBD1
TGTGCCACCAGTGGGACAGGCGGAGGCACAGATACGCAGTATTTT
CATSGTGGGTDTQYF
>TRBJ1-2|TRBV5-1|few|.
TGCGCCAGCAGCTTGGAATCCAGGGTAGAGGATGGCTACACCTTC
CASSLESRVEDGYTF
>TRBJ2-3|TRBV3-1/TRBV3-2|.|.
TGTGCCAGCAGTCCTAGCACAGATACGCAGTATTTT
CASSPSTDTQYF
>TRBJ1-1|TRBV2|.|TRBD1
TGTGCCAGCAGGACCGAACAGGGGGGCACTGAAGCTTTCTTT
CASRTEQGGTEAFF
>TRBJ2-5|TRBV25-1|.|TRBD1
TGTGCCAGCAGTCCCCCCGGGACAGGGAAAGAGACCCAGTACTTC
CASSPPGTGKETQYF
>TRBJ2-5|TRBV21-1|once|.
TGTGCCAGCAGCAAAGCGGGGTTGGCCCGCACCTCCCAAGAGACCCAGTACTTC
CASSKAGLARTSQETQYF
>TRBJ2-6|TRBV5-1|.|.
TGCGCCAGCAGCGGGGAGAGCTCTGGGGCCAACGTCCTGACTTTC
CASSGESSGANVLTF
>TRBJ2-3|TRBV7-9|.|.
TGTGCCAGCCGGGCAGCTAGCACAGATACACAGTATTTT
CASRAASTDTQYF
>TRBJ1-5|TRBV30|few|.
TGTGCCTGGAGTTTGGGGCCATTCTATCAGCCCCAGCATTTT
CAWSLGPFYQPQHF
>TRBJ1-1|TRBV19|.|.
TGTGCCAGTAGTATGGGGGCTGAAGTGAACACTGAAGCTTTCTTT
CASSMGAEVNTEAFF